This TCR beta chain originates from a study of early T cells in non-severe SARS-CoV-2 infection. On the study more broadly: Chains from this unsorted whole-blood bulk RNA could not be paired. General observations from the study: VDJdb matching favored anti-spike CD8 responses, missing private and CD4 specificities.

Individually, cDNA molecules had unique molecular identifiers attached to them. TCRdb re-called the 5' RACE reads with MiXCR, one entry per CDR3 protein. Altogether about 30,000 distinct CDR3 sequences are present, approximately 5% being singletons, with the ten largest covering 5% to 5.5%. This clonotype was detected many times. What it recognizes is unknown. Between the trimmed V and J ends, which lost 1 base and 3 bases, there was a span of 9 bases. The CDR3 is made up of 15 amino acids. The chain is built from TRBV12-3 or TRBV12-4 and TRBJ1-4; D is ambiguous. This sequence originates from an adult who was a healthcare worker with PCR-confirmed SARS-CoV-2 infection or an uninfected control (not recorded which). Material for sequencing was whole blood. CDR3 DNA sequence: TGTGCCAGCAGTTTAGGTGGCGACTCTAATGAAAAACTGTTTTTT. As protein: CASSLGGDSNEKLFF.